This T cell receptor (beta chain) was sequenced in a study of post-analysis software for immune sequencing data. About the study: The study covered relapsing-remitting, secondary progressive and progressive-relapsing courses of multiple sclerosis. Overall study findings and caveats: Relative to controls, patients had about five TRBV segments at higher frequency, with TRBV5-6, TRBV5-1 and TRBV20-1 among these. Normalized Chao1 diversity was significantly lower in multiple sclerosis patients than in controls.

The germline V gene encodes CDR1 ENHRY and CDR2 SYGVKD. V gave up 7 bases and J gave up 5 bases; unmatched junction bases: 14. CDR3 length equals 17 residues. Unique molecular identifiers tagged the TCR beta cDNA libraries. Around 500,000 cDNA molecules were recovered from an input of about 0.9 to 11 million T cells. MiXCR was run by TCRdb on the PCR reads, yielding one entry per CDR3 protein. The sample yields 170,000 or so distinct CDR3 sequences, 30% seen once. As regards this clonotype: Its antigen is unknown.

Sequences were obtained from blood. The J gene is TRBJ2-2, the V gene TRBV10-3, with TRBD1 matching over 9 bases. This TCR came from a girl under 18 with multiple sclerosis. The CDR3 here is CAITTGTGTTTTGELFF. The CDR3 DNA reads TGTGCCATCACCACCGGGACAGGGACTACCACGACCGGGGAGCTGTTTTTT.